The 20 T cell receptor beta chains given below trace back to one sample, sequenced in a study of T cell responses to AZD1222 COVID-19 vaccine. Libraries were prepared by immunoSEQ multiplex PCR; TCRdb keeps only in-frame clonotypes and omits some of them. The sample yields 120,000 or so clones, around 92% seen once. The sequences come from peripheral blood, collected on day 0 of AZD1222 vaccination. All receptors come from an adult in good health.

This clone was counted a single time. The CDR3 loop is CAWIPEVGRINEQFF. CDR3 bases: TGTGCCTGGATACCCGAGGTCGGGAGAATCAATGAGCAGTTCTTC. V gene TRBV30 combines with J gene TRBJ2-1, with D maybe TRBD2 (6 bases). Germline V lookup: CDR1 GTSNPN, CDR2 SVGIG (reference sequence). This CDR3 is 15 amino acids long. Between the trimmed V and J ends, which lost 4 bases and 6 bases, there was a span of 19 bases.

The chain is built from TRBV19 and TRBJ2-1, with 10 bases lining up with TRBD2. Trimming took 1 base from V and 6 from J; bases not matched to a gene: 6. The CDR3 length is 16 residues. The germline gives CDR1 LNHDA, CDR2 SQIVND (reference sequence). The CDR3 DNA reads TGTGCCAGTAGTATAGTAGCGGGAGGCTTGGTCAATGAGCAGTTCTTC. Protein: CASSIVAGGLVNEQFF.

This clone has just one count. The chain is built from TRBV5-5 and TRBJ2-7, with D unresolved. The germline gives CDR1 SGHKS, CDR2 YYEKEE (reference sequence). The CDR3 consists of 13 residues. V was shortened by 0 bases and J by 2 bases, with 6 bases between the two germline ends. The CDR3 nucleotides are TGTGCCAGCAGCTTGGGGACCACCTACGAGCAGTACTTC. It yields the protein CASSLGTTYEQYF.

The table lists this clone with a count of one. The rearrangement links TRBV4-1 to TRBJ2-7, with D tentatively TRBD2 (6 bases). Germline V CDR1 and CDR2: MGHRA, YSYEKL. Trimming removed 1 base at V and 6 bases at J, with 10 bases between. This CDR3 spans 13 amino acids. CDR3 bases: TGCGCCAGCAGCCAAGGGGCAGCGGGCGAGCAGTACTTC. Protein product: CASSQGAAGEQYF.

Here the CDR3 reads CAISESRVPGREVNQPQHF. The CDR3 region has the DNA TGTGCCATCAGTGAGTCGAGGGTTCCAGGCCGGGAGGTAAATCAGCCCCAGCATTTT. The genes are TRBV10-3 and TRBJ1-5, with D uncertain. V lost 0 bases and J 4 bases, leaving 22 bases between the germline ends. The CDR3 length is 19 residues. Germline CDR1 ENHRY, CDR2 SYGVKD.

The chain combines TRBV6-5 with TRBJ2-3; a weak D match, TRBD2 (5 bases). The V gene's germline CDR1 is MNHEY and CDR2 SVGAGI. The CDR3 loop spans 15 amino acids. Deletions cut 6 bases from V and 0 bases from J, with 13 bases between. In DNA, the CDR3 is TGTGCCAGCAGAGGACTGCGAACTAGCACAGATACGCAGTATTTT. Encoded protein: CASRGLRTSTDTQYF.

V gene TRBV25-1 combines with J gene TRBJ1-4; D unclear. This CDR3 contains 13 residues. V was shortened by 5 bases and J by 4 bases, with 8 bases between the two germline ends. Germline CDR1 is MGHDK and CDR2 is SYGVNS. This CDR3 is CASSSPGNEKLFF. The CDR3 coding sequence is TGTGCCAGCAGTTCCCCCGGTAATGAAAAACTGTTTTTT.

This chain uses TRBV7-8 with TRBJ1-5, with TRBD1 as a possible D gene (5 bases). V gave up 1 base and J gave up 3 bases, with 10 bases separating them. The CDR3 spans 15 residues. In germline, CDR1 is SGHVS, CDR2 FQNEAQ. The CDR3, as DNA: TGTGCCAGCAGCTTAGTGACAGACTACAATCAGCCCCAGCATTTT. It specifies CASSLVTDYNQPQHF.

This chain connects TRBV11-2 to TRBJ2-7; D may be TRBD1 (6 bases). This CDR3 comprises 14 residues. The V gene lost 4 bases and the J gene lost 7 bases, with 17 bases spanning the gap. The germline V gene encodes CDR1 SGHAT and CDR2 FQNNGV. In DNA, the CDR3 is TGTGCCAGCAGCTCTTCTCGGACAGTCGGAGAGCAGTACTTC. This codes for CASSSSRTVGEQYF.

The chain is built from TRBV24-1 and TRBJ2-5, with 10 positions matching TRBD2. Looked up from germline, CDR1 is KGHDR and CDR2 is SFDVKD. The CDR3 totals 15 residues. The J segment lost 2 bases and the V segment lost 5 bases, leaving 4 bases of the junction unmatched. The CDR3 sequence is CATSVTSGNQETQYF. As DNA, the CDR3 is TGTGCCACCAGTGTTACTAGCGGGAATCAAGAGACCCAGTACTTC.

The chain has TRBV12-3 or TRBV12-4 and TRBJ1-2; 8 bases align to TRBD1. The CDR3 spans 12 residues. The ends lost 6 bases at V and 5 bases at J; junction bases unmatched: 2. The CDR3 spells CASSRDRYGYTF. In nucleotides, the CDR3 is TGTGCCAGCAGCCGGGACAGGTATGGCTACACCTTC.

This chain connects TRBV10-3 to TRBJ1-6, with TRBD1 matching 8 bases. CDR3 size: 14 residues. J was trimmed by 8 bases and V by 3 bases; bases with no gene match: 3. Germline V gene sequence: CDR1 ENHRY, CDR2 SYGVKD. CDR3 DNA sequence: TGTGCCATCAGTGATAGGACAGGGCATTCACCCCTCCACTTT. Encoded protein: CAISDRTGHSPLHF.

The gene calls are TRBV5-6 and TRBJ1-1; 7 bases map to TRBD1. The germline gives CDR1 SGHDT, CDR2 YYEEEE. The CDR3 consists of 14 residues. Germline trimming cut 3 bases from V and 3 bases from J; bases unmatched to any gene: 5. The CDR3 spells CASSSQGRDTEAFF. CDR3 nucleotides: TGTGCCAGCAGCTCACAGGGGCGGGACACTGAAGCTTTCTTT.

This rearrangement joins TRBV9 to TRBJ2-3; the D gene is possibly TRBD2 (5 bases). The germline V and J ends were trimmed by 1 base and 6 bases, with 12 bases remaining between them. This CDR3 comprises 14 residues. Germline assignment: CDR1 SGDLS and CDR2 YYNGEE. The CDR3: CASSVSGKRDTQYF. Here the CDR3 DNA reads TGTGCCAGCAGCGTATCGGGCAAGCGGGATACGCAGTATTTT.

The rearrangement links TRBV19 to TRBJ1-1; possibly TRBD1 for D (6 bases). Per germline, CDR1 LNHDA and CDR2 SQIVND (reference sequence). Trimming stripped 5 bases from V and 3 bases from J, with 16 bases between. The CDR3 spans 15 residues. CDR3 sequence: CASSYLRGGDTEAFF. The CDR3 bases are TGTGCCAGTAGTTACTTGCGAGGGGGTGACACTGAAGCTTTCTTT.

The J gene is TRBJ2-2, the V gene TRBV5-1, with 7 bases fitting TRBD2. CDR1 SGHRS and CDR2 YFSETQ come from the germline V gene. The junction had 7 bases not matched to a gene; V was cut back by 4 bases and J by 1 base. CDR3 length: 16 residues. The DNA of the CDR3 is TGCGCCAGCAGCGAATCTAGCGGAGGGAACACCGGGGAGCTGTTTTTT. Amino acid sequence: CASSESSGGNTGELFF.

The chain combines TRBV5-5 with TRBJ2-7, with 16 bases lining up with TRBD2. The CDR3 loop spans 15 amino acids. Losses at the gene ends were 3 bases for V and 4 bases for J; bases not matched to a gene: 1. Germline-derived CDR1 and CDR2 are SGHKS and YYEKEE (reference sequence). CDR3 in DNA: TGTGCCAGCAGCTCGGGACTAGCGGGAGGGTACGAGCAGTACTTC. This gives the protein CASSSGLAGGYEQYF.

This chain's CDR3 is CASSLGLHRGGYGYTF. DNA of the CDR3: TGTGCCAGCAGCTTAGGGCTCCACAGGGGCGGGTATGGCTACACCTTC. The gene calls are TRBV7-8 and TRBJ1-2; 7 positions match TRBD1. CDR3 length: 16 residues. Germline CDR1 SGHVS, CDR2 FQNEAQ. The V segment lost 1 base and the J segment 5 bases; nucleotides outside the gene matches: 10.

The chain combines TRBV14 with TRBJ1-1; D is perhaps TRBD1 (5 bases). This CDR3 is built from 14 residues. The V gene lost 4 bases and the J gene lost 3 bases, with 12 bases spanning the gap. Germline loops: CDR1 SGHDN, CDR2 FVKESK. CDR3 loop: CASSPRRGDTEAFF. CDR3 sequence (DNA): TGTGCCAGCAGCCCCCGGCGGGGGGACACTGAAGCTTTCTTT.

The chain couples TRBV7-7 to TRBJ2-1; no definite D call. In germline, CDR1 is SSHAT, CDR2 FNYEAQ (reference sequence). The CDR3 has 16 residues. V shed 1 base and J shed 5 bases, with 15 bases lying between them. CDR3 amino acids: CASSLGPFTRDNEQFF. The CDR3 nucleotides read TGTGCCAGCAGCTTAGGGCCGTTTACCCGAGACAATGAGCAGTTCTTC.